This T cell receptor beta chain was profiled in a study of shared clonotypes between healthy human individuals. General study findings and limits: Genetic and exposure-history diversity was limited by the small donor number. Rarefaction showed that sequencing of sorted subsets was incomplete (despite large depth). Naive subsets, compared against memory subsets, generally had larger estimated richness values.

Concerning this clone itself: The antigen remains unidentified.

Recent vaccinations or acute infections were absent in the healthy HIV-negative adult donors. Sequencing was performed with immunoSEQ multiplex PCR; in TCRdb, only in-frame clones are kept and a portion is missing. The sample records about 1.5 million clones, around 98% being singletons. The clonotype originates from a man aged 25 to 45 in good health. Sequenced: naive CD4+ T cells sorted from blood. As for subset: CD45RA+ positively selected.

CDR3 amino acids: CASSLGGVQPQHF. DNA for the CDR3: TGTGCCAGCAGCTTGGGGGGGGTGCAGCCCCAGCATTTT. The chain employs TRBV5-8 and TRBJ1-5; possibly TRBD1 for D (5 bases). There are 13 residues in the CDR3. CDR1 is SGHTS and CDR2 is YDEGEE in the germline V gene. Trimming stripped 0 bases from V and 7 bases from J, with 8 bases between.